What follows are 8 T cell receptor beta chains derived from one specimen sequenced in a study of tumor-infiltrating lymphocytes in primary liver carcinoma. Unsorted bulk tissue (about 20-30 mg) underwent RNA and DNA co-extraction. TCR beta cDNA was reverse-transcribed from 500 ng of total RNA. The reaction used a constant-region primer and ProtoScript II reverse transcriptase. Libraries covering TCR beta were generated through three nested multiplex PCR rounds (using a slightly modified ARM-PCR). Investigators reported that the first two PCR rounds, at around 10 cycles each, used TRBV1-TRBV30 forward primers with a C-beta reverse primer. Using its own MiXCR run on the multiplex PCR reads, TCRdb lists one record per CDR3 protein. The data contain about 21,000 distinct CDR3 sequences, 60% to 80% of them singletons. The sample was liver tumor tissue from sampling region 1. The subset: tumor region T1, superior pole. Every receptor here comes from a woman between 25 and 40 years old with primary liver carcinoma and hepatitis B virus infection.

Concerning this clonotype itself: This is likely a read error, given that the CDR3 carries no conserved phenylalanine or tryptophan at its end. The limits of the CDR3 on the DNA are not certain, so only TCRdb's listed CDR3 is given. This chain's CDR3 is CASSLGRANEHFC. The chain uses TRBV11-1 and TRBJ2-1; the table's D call, TRBD1, was not checked against the DNA. The CDR3 spans 13 residues, counting both ends. The germline V gene has CDR1 SGHAT and CDR2 FQDESV (reference sequence).

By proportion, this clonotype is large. The CDR3 here is CASSFGTGTTYEQYF. In DNA form, the CDR3 reads TGTGCCAGCAGCTTCGGGACAGGTACAACCTACGAGCAGTACTTC. V usage is TRBV11-3 and J usage is TRBJ2-7; 8 nucleotides line up with TRBD1. The CDR3 loop spans 15 amino acids. From germline, CDR1 is SGHNT and CDR2 YENEEA. V was pared by 3 bases and J by 2 bases, with 6 bases of the junction left unmatched. The full variable domain, its missing parts supplied by reference TRBV11-3 and TRBJ2-7, is EAGVVQSPRYKIIEKKQPVAFWCNPISGHNTLYWYLQNLGQGPELLIRYENEEAVDDSQLPKDRFSAERLKGVDSTLKIQPAELGDSAVYLCASSFGTGTTYEQYFGPGTRLTVT.

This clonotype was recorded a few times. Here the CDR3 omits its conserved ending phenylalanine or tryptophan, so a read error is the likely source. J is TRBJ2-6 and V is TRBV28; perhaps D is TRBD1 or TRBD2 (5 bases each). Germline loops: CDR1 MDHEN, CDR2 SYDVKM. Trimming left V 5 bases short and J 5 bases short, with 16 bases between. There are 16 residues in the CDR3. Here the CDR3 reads CASSGLGTPWANVLTC. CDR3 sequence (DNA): TGTGCCAGCAGTGGGTTGGGGACCCCGTGGGCCAACGTCCTGACTTGC.

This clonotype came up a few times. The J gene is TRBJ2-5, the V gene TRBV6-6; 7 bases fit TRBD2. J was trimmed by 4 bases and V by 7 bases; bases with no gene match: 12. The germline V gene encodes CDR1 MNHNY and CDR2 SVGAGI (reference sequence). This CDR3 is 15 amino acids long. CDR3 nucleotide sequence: TGTGCCAGCAAAGGAGGGAGCGGGGCAGGAGAGACCCAGTACTTC. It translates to CASKGGSGAGETQYF.

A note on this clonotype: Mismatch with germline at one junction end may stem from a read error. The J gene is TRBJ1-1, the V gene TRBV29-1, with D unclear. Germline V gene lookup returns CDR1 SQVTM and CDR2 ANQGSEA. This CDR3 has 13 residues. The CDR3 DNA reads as TGTAGCGTTTATCACAGAGTGAACACTGAAGCTTTCTTT. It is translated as CSVYHRVNTEAFF.

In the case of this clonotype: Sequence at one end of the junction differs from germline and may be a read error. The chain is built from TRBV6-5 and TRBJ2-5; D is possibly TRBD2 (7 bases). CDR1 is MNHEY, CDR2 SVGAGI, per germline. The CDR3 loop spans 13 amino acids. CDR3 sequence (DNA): TGTGCCTGTAGTACCGACGGGGGGCTGACCCAGTACTTT. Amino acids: CACSTDGGLTQYF.

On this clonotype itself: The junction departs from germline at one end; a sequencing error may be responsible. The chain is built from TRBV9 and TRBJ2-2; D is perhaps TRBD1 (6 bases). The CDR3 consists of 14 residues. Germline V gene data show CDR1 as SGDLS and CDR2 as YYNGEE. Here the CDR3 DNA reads TGTGCCAGCAGCATCGAACAGGGCACCAGGGAGCTGTTTTTT. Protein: CASSIEQGTRELFF.

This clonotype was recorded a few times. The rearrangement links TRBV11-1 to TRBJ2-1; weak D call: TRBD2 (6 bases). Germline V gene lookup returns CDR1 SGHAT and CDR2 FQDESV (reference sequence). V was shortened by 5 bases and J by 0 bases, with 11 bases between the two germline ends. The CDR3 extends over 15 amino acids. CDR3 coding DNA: TGTGCCAGCAGCCAGGGACTGGCCTCCTACAATGAGCAGTTCTTC. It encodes CASSQGLASYNEQFF.